This TCR beta chain is from a study of blood T cell repertoires in COVID-19. Turning to the study itself: The samples span acute and convalescent COVID-19 from the United States, Italy and Spain. The cDNA or gDNA used as material had been derived from T cells, B-cell-depleted T cells, or PBMCs.

Authors' analysis steps: Estimates of nucleated cell counts were drawn from the amplification of reference gene primers. Assay: immunoSEQ multiplex PCR; the TCRdb copy retains only in-frame clones and omits some. Clone size and V and J calls were adopted from that table, with D and trimming inferred from the DNA. The sample holds about 110,000 clones, around 83% seen once. The V end lost 3 bases, the J end lost 4 bases, and 15 bases lay between the germline ends. The CDR3 is made up of 15 amino acids. CDR1 and CDR2 from the germline V gene are SNHLY and FYNNEI. The genes are TRBV2 and TRBJ2-5, with a tentative D call TRBD2 (7 bases). Sequenced material: peripheral blood. The TCR comes from a human donor in a cohort sampled during active COVID-19. The CDR3 DNA reads TGTGCCAGCAGTGAGGGGGGGCCTGGGGCAGAGACCCAGTACTTC. Protein product: CASSEGGPGAETQYF.